A selection of T cell receptor beta chains follows, all from one sample in a study of blood T cells in healthy people across ages. Via MiXCR, TCRdb re-called the 5' RACE reads, giving one row per CDR3 protein. The sample lists hundreds of thousands of distinct CDR3 sequences, around half occurring once. Input material: blood. These receptors were taken from a man older than 75 in good health. Both conserved end residues are part of each CDR3. D genes are given only for firm matches. Clone size appears in some rows only: once, few, many, or a class for an expanded clone.

d_call clone_size j_call v_call cdr3_aa cdr3_nt
. . TRBJ2-5 TRBV5-1 CASSLGLALRGETQYF TGCGCCAGCAGCTTGGGACTAGCCCTAAGGGGGGAGACCCAGTACTTC
. . TRBJ1-3 TRBV7-9 CASSWAGAINTIYF TGTGCCAGCAGCTGGGCAGGGGCGATAAACACCATATATTTT
. . TRBJ2-2 TRBV6-6 CAGSPFDRTGTGELFF TGTGCCGGCAGTCCCTTCGACCGGACGGGAACCGGGGAGCTGTTTTTT
. . TRBJ2-7 TRBV5-4 CASIERGREGDEQYF TGTGCCAGCATTGAGCGTGGACGGGAAGGCGACGAGCAGTACTTC
. . TRBJ2-7 TRBV7-2 CAGSLNYEQYF TGTGCCGGCAGCTTGAACTACGAGCAGTACTTC
TRBD1 many TRBJ1-5 TRBV6-5 CASRTGDQPQHF TGTGCCAGCAGAACAGGGGATCAGCCCCAGCATTTT
TRBD1 . TRBJ1-4 TRBV9 CASSAQTGGSVGEKLFF TGTGCCAGCAGCGCTCAGACAGGGGGCTCTGTTGGTGAAAAACTGTTTTTT
. many TRBJ2-7 TRBV6-6 CASTKGRNYEQYF TGTGCCAGCACCAAGGGGAGAAATTACGAGCAGTACTTC
. . TRBJ1-5 TRBV27 CASTAGSNQPQHF TGTGCCAGCACCGCCGGGAGCAATCAGCCCCAGCATTTT
. . TRBJ2-7 TRBV18 CASSPTGGGNHEQYF TGTGCCAGCTCACCCACCGGAGGGGGGAACCACGAGCAGTACTTC
TRBD1 few TRBJ2-7 TRBV6-6 CASSPSGQVYEQYF TGTGCCAGCAGTCCTTCTGGACAGGTCTACGAGCAGTACTTC
. few TRBJ1-6 TRBV12-3/TRBV12-4 CASSRGRGVSSYNSPLHF TGTGCCAGCAGCCGAGGGAGGGGTGTAAGCTCCTATAATTCACCCCTCCACTTT
. few TRBJ2-7 TRBV5-1 CASSLVATLGEQYF TGCGCCAGCAGCTTGGTGGCGACATTGGGCGAGCAGTACTTC
TRBD2 few TRBJ2-1 TRBV28 CASSFVTSGRNEQFF TGTGCCAGCAGTTTCGTCACTAGCGGGAGAAATGAGCAGTTCTTC
TRBD1 . TRBJ2-1 TRBV20-1 CSAQPGTGRCNEQFF TGCAGTGCCCAACCAGGGACAGGGAGATGCAATGAGCAGTTCTTC
TRBD1 few TRBJ2-7 TRBV7-2 CASSFRGTVSYEQYF TGTGCCAGCAGTTTTAGAGGGACAGTTTCCTACGAGCAGTACTTC
TRBD2 many TRBJ2-1 TRBV6-6 CASNRLAGGGNEQFF TGTGCCAGCAATCGACTAGCGGGAGGGGGCAATGAGCAGTTCTTC
. . TRBJ2-3 TRBV7-3 CASSVALGGTDTQYF TGTGCCAGCAGCGTAGCACTAGGAGGCACAGATACGCAGTATTTT
TRBD2 many TRBJ2-1 TRBV6-6 CASSLRSGGSSYNEQFF TGTGCCAGCAGCCTGCGTAGCGGGGGTAGCTCCTACAATGAGCAGTTCTTC
. once TRBJ1-2 TRBV5-1 CASSSAEGYYGYTF TGCGCCAGCAGCTCGGCCGAAGGCTACTATGGCTACACCTTC
. . TRBJ2-3 TRBV18 CASSPPRGAATQYF TGTGCCAGCTCACCACCGCGAGGGGCGGCTACGCAGTATTTT
. . TRBJ2-6 TRBV7-3 CASSSTGRSSGANVLTF TGTGCCAGCAGCTCTACGGGACGGAGCTCTGGGGCCAACGTCCTGACTTTC